Sequencing of this T cell receptor (beta chain) was carried out in a study of shared clonotypes between healthy human individuals. Whole-study findings and limits: Around 5.3% of naive CD4 clonotypes were shared across a handful of donors. Only blood underwent sampling, and tissue repertoires likely differ.

With respect to this clone: The antigen is not known.

As defined, naive CD8 cells were CD45RO-negative and positively selected for CCR7, with terminally differentiated effector memory CD45RA+ cells excluded. The V gene's germline CDR1 is SGHTA and CDR2 FQGNSA. The trim removed 5 bases at V and 3 bases at J, leaving 8 bases unmatched. There are 16 residues in the CDR3. Deep-level settings were used for running the assay. Sorted subsets were amplified in replicate PCRs using 200 to 250 ng DNA, tens of thousands of T cell genomes. Produced via immunoSEQ multiplex PCR; TCRdb's table is partial and in-frame only. The repertoire holds almost 700,000 clones, with approximately 90% as singletons.

Specimen: naive CD8+ T cells sorted from blood. The source is a man younger than 40 in good health. V and J are TRBV7-2 and TRBJ2-1; 9 nucleotides align to TRBD2. CDR3 residues: CASSLYSGSRYNEQFF. Here the CDR3 DNA reads TGTGCCAGCAGCCTATATAGCGGGAGTCGCTACAATGAGCAGTTCTTC.